These 5 T cell receptor beta chains came from one sample sequenced in a study of blood T cell repertoires in COVID-19. The repertoire was sequenced with immunoSEQ multiplex PCR; TCRdb's copy has only in-frame clones and lacks some. The sample yields fewer than 250,000 clones, around 85% seen once. The sample consisted of peripheral blood. The receptors come from a woman aged 55-69 years with active or convalescent COVID-19.

The chain links TRBV2 to TRBJ1-5, with a tentative D call TRBD1 (6 bases). CDR3 length: 13 amino acids. V lost 7 bases to trimming and J lost 3 bases, with 10 bases between them. From germline, CDR1 is SNHLY and CDR2 FYNNEI. The DNA of the CDR3 is TGTGCCAGCACCCGGACAGACAATCAGCCCCAGCATTTT. Amino acid sequence: CASTRTDNQPQHF.

The chain uses TRBV6-5 and TRBJ2-7; D may be TRBD2 (5 bases). Between the trimmed V and J ends, which lost 6 bases and 3 bases, there was a span of 15 bases. CDR1 and CDR2 from the germline V gene are MNHEY and SVGAGI. CDR3 size: 14 residues. The CDR3, as DNA: TGTGCCAGCAGGGATTGGGAGCGGTGCTACGAGCAGTACGTC. It yields the protein CASRDWERCYEQYV.

This clone was detected a few times. The chain is built from TRBV18 and TRBJ1-1; 8 bases are a match to TRBD1. Per the germline V gene, CDR1 is KGHSH and CDR2 is LQKENI. The CDR3 sequence is 16 residues long. Losses at the gene ends were 3 bases for V and 2 bases for J; bases not matched to a gene: 8. The CDR3 here is CASSPQGARTNTEAFF. The CDR3 region has the DNA TGTGCCAGCTCACCGCAGGGGGCCCGGACCAACACTGAAGCTTTCTTT. The variable domain in full, completed from reference TRBV18 and TRBJ1-1, reads NAGVMQNPRHLVRRRGQEARLRCSPMKGHSHVYWYRQLPEEGLKFMVYLQKENIIDESGMPKERFSAEFPKEGPSILRIQQVVRGDSAAYFCASSPQGARTNTEAFFGQGTRLTVV.

The CDR3 loop is CASKGGPGLALAKNIQYF. CDR3 sequence (DNA): TGTGCCAGCAAGGGTGGCCCGGGACTAGCTCTAGCCAAAAACATTCAGTACTTC. The chain employs TRBV2 and TRBJ2-4, with 9 bases fitting TRBD2. The V segment lost 7 bases and the J segment 0 bases; nucleotides outside the gene matches: 13. This CDR3 spans 18 amino acids. Germline V gene data show CDR1 as SNHLY and CDR2 as FYNNEI.

Many counts were recorded for this clone. The chain links TRBV10-2 to TRBJ1-2, with D perhaps TRBD1 (6 bases). V lost 7 bases and J 4 bases, leaving 16 bases between the germline ends. The CDR3 loop spans 14 amino acids. The germline V gene has CDR1 WSHSY and CDR2 SAAADI. In DNA form, the CDR3 reads TGCGCCAGCAAGGGGGAGGGACGTAGCTATGGCTACACCTTC. As protein: CASKGEGRSYGYTF.